These T cell receptor beta chains were read from a single sample in a study of T cell responses to AZD1222 COVID-19 vaccine. Sequencing was performed with immunoSEQ multiplex PCR; in TCRdb, only in-frame clones are kept and a portion is missing. The table lists about 92,000 clones, about nine tenths of them singletons, with approximately 30% in the top ten. The sequenced sample was peripheral blood, obtained on day 0 of AZD1222 vaccination. Every receptor here comes from an adult in good health. CDR3s include the opening cysteine and the closing phenylalanine or tryptophan. A D gene is named only where the DNA matches it firmly. Rows may omit the clone size; those that give it use once, few, many or a size class.

v_call	clone_size	j_call	d_call	cdr3_length	cdr3_nt	cdr3_aa
TRBV12-5	-	TRBJ2-1	-	13	TGTGCTAGTGGTTTTTCAGGACCCAATGAGCAGTTCTTC	CASGFSGPNEQFF
TRBV6-5	-	TRBJ1-4	TRBD1	14	TGTGCCAGCAGGAGGGGACAGACTAATGAAAAACTGTTTTTT	CASRRGQTNEKLFF
TRBV18	-	TRBJ2-1	TRBD1	14	TGTGCCAGCTCGCCCGGACAGGTGGACAATGAGCAGTTCTTC	CASSPGQVDNEQFF
TRBV3-1/TRBV3-2	-	TRBJ1-2	-	11	TGTGCCAGCAGCCGGTCCCTTGTGAACACCTTC	CASSRSLVNTF
TRBV11-2	-	TRBJ2-2	-	16	TGTGCCAGCAGGGGCCAAGGGCCGGCGACCACCGGGGAGCTGTTTTTT	CASRGQGPATTGELFF
TRBV28	-	TRBJ1-6	-	14	TGTGCCAGCAGTTTTTCTCGGATAAATTCACCCCTCCACTTT	CASSFSRINSPLHF
TRBV18	-	TRBJ2-7	-	13	TGTGCCAGCTCACAGTCGGGCTCCTACGAGCAGTACTTC	CASSQSGSYEQYF
TRBV5-4	-	TRBJ2-1	TRBD2	16	TGTGCCAGCAGCTTCTCCGCGGGAGGGACCTACAATGAGCAGTTCTTC	CASSFSAGGTYNEQFF
TRBV3-1/TRBV3-2	-	TRBJ2-3	TRBD2	14	TGTGCCAGCAGCCTGGGGGGGGGCACAGATACGCAGTATTTT	CASSLGGGTDTQYF
TRBV10-3	few	TRBJ2-2	TRBD1	17	TGTGCCATCAGTGGGACCTCCGGGACAGGGGTCACCGGGGAGCTGTTTTTT	CAISGTSGTGVTGELFF
TRBV30	-	TRBJ1-4	-	12	TGTGCAGAACAGGGCCCGAATGAAAAACTGTTTTTT	CAEQGPNEKLFF
TRBV15	few	TRBJ1-5	-	14	TGTGCCACCAGCGAAGATTATAGCAATCAGCCCCAGCATTTT	CATSEDYSNQPQHF
TRBV2	-	TRBJ2-2	-	15	TGTGCCAGCAGCCCACTGACAGTTGGGACCGGGGAGCTGTTTTTT	CASSPLTVGTGELFF
TRBV9	-	TRBJ1-2	TRBD1	16	TGTGCCAGCAGCGTAACAGGGGGAGCCTCTAACTATGGCTACACCTTC	CASSVTGGASNYGYTF
TRBV5-1	-	TRBJ2-7	-	12	TGCGCCAGCAGCCGCGACAGCTACGAGCAGTACTTC	CASSRDSYEQYF
TRBV28	-	TRBJ2-7	-	11	TGTGCCAGCCGGACCTGGGGGGAGCAGTACTTC	CASRTWGEQYF
TRBV24-1	-	TRBJ1-1	TRBD1	14	TGTGCCACCAGGGATGGACAGGCGGGCACTGAAGCTTTCTTT	CATRDGQAGTEAFF
TRBV5-6	-	TRBJ2-7	TRBD2	18	TGTGCCAGCAGCCTACGGACTAGCGGGAGTTTCCGGGCCTACGAGCAGTACTTC	CASSLRTSGSFRAYEQYF
TRBV28	-	TRBJ1-3	TRBD1	17	TGTGCCAGCAGTAGGACCGACAGGGCGCCCTCTGGAAACACCATATATTTT	CASSRTDRAPSGNTIYF
TRBV11-2	-	TRBJ1-6	-	17	TGTGCCAGCAGCCGCAGCGGCAGGGCCCTAACTAATTCACCCCTCCACTTT	CASSRSGRALTNSPLHF
TRBV2	-	TRBJ1-1	-	11	TGTGCCAGGGCCGTGAACACTGAAGCTTTCTTT	CARAVNTEAFF
TRBV6-5	-	TRBJ2-1	-	12	TGTGCCAGCAGCGGGAGATACAATGAGCAGTTCTTC	CASSGRYNEQFF
TRBV28	-	TRBJ1-5	TRBD1	15	TGTGCCAGCAGTTCGGACAGGGTAAACAATCAGCCCCAGCATTTT	CASSSDRVNNQPQHF